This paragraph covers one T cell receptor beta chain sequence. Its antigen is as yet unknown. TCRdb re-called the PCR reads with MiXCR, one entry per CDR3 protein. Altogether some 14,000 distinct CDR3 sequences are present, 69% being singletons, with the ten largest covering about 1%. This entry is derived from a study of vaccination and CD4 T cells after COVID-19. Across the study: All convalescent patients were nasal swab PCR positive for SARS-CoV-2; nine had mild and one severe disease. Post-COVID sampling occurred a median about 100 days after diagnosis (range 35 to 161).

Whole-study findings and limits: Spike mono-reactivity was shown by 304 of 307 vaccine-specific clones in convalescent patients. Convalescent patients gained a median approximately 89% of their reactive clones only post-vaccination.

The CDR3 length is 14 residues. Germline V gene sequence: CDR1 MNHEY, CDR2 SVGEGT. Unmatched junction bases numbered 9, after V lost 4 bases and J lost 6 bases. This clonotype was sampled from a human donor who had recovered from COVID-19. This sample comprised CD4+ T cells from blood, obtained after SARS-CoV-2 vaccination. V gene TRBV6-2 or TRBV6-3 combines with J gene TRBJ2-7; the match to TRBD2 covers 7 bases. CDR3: CASSSGREFSEQYF. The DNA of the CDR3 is TGTGCCAGCAGTTCGGGGCGGGAGTTCTCCGAGCAGTACTTC.